The 20 T cell receptor beta chains listed next were all sequenced from one sample in a study of blood T cell repertoires in COVID-19. Assay: immunoSEQ multiplex PCR; the TCRdb copy retains only in-frame clones and omits some. The data contain 190,000 or so clones, 87% of them singletons. The specimen sequenced was peripheral blood. Receptor source: a woman aged 18-29 years who had recovered from COVID-19.

The chain uses TRBV9 and TRBJ1-2; D gene unclear. With 4 bases removed from V and 5 bases from J, the gap between germline ends came to 18 bases. The CDR3 length is 15 residues. From germline, CDR1 is SGDLS and CDR2 YYNGEE. CDR3 sequence reads: CASSPSDEGWYGYTF. The CDR3 nucleotides read TGTGCCAGCAGCCCCTCGGATGAGGGATGGTATGGCTACACCTTC.

The chain combines TRBV4-2 with TRBJ1-4, with 9 bases aligning to TRBD1. V shed 1 base, J shed 5 bases, and the junction held 2 bases outside the gene matches. Looked up from germline, CDR1 is LGHNA and CDR2 is YNFKEQ. The CDR3 loop spans 15 amino acids. This chain's CDR3 is CASSQGDRENEKLFF. The CDR3 region has the DNA TGTGCCAGCAGCCAAGGGGACAGGGAGAATGAAAAACTGTTTTTT.

V and J are TRBV18 and TRBJ2-1, with a weak D call TRBD1 (6 bases). Germline CDR1 is KGHSH and CDR2 is LQKENI. The CDR3 has 13 amino acids. V gave up 6 bases and J gave up 7 bases, with 13 bases separating them. CDR3 region: CASSPGTFNEQFF. The CDR3 DNA reads TGTGCCAGCTCCCCAGGGACATTTAATGAGCAGTTCTTC.

J is TRBJ1-6 and V is TRBV9; D gene uncertain. This CDR3 has 15 amino acids. The germline V and J ends were trimmed by 0 bases and 4 bases, with 8 bases remaining between them. Germline CDR1 is SGDLS and CDR2 is YYNGEE. The DNA for the CDR3 is TGTGCCAGCAGCGTAGGGCCGTCATATAATTCACCCCTCCACTTT. As protein: CASSVGPSYNSPLHF.

J is TRBJ1-4 and V is TRBV27; TRBD1 agrees at 9 bases. Germline V gene sequence: CDR1 MNHEY, CDR2 SMNVEV (reference sequence). V lost 1 base and J lost 4; bases outside the gene matches: 4. The CDR3 is made up of 16 amino acids. The CDR3 DNA is TGTGCCAGCAGTTTATATAAGACAGGGGGTAATGAAAAACTGTTTTTT. Translation gives CASSLYKTGGNEKLFF. Variable domain in full (rest from reference TRBV27 and TRBJ1-4): EAQVTQNPRYLITVTGKKLTVTCSQNMNHEYMSWYRQDPGLGLRQIYYSMNVEVTDKGDVPEGYKVSRKEKRNFPLILESPSPNQTSLYFCASSLYKTGGNEKLFFGSGTQLSVL.

The chain combines TRBV6-2 or TRBV6-3 with TRBJ2-3; TRBD1 agrees at 7 bases. The CDR3 length is 17 residues. With 4 bases clipped from V and 2 bases from J, the junction kept 12 bases outside the gene matches. The V gene's germline CDR1 is MNHEY and CDR2 SVGEGT. DNA for the CDR3: TGTGCCAGCAGTTTTCCCCTAGGGGGCCTGCCCACAGATACGCAGTATTTT. It codes for CASSFPLGGLPTDTQYF.

This sequence joins TRBV19 and TRBJ1-5; 7 nucleotides align to TRBD1. V shed 8 bases and J 0 bases; nucleotides not matched to a gene: 10. This CDR3 is 16 amino acids long. Looked up from germline, CDR1 is LNHDA and CDR2 is SQIVND (reference sequence). The CDR3 DNA follows: TGTGCCAGTGAGATCGGGACAGCATATAGCAATCAGCCCCAGCATTTT. It specifies CASEIGTAYSNQPQHF.

The chain combines TRBV5-1 with TRBJ1-1; D is unclear. Germline CDR1 reads SGHRS; CDR2 reads YFSETQ. V lost 0 bases to trimming and J lost 7 bases, with 13 bases between them. The length of the CDR3 is 14 residues. Here the CDR3 DNA reads TGCGCCAGCAGCTTGGTTGCGGGAACTAATGAAGCTTTCTTT. Translating it yields CASSLVAGTNEAFF.

V is TRBV6-6 and J is TRBJ2-7; 7 bases map to TRBD1. Germline loops: CDR1 MNHNY, CDR2 SVGAGI (reference sequence). The V and J ends lost 6 bases and 3 bases, in that order; junction bases with no gene match: 5. The CDR3 sequence is 13 residues long. For the CDR3, the DNA is TGTGCCAGCAGGGCCTCAGGGGGCTACGAGCAGTACTTC. It is translated as CASRASGGYEQYF.

The chain is built from TRBV19 and TRBJ1-5, with D perhaps matching TRBD1 (6 bases). The CDR3 consists of 17 residues. Per germline, CDR1 LNHDA and CDR2 SQIVND (reference sequence). V lost 3 bases, J lost 1 base, and 16 bases lay in between. CDR3 amino acids: CASSIRGGQLSNQPQHF. In nucleotides, the CDR3 is TGTGCCAGTAGTATTAGGGGGGGACAACTGAGCAATCAGCCCCAGCATTTT.

J is TRBJ2-3 and V is TRBV7-2; D is undetermined. V was trimmed by 5 bases and J by 6 bases, leaving 9 bases between them. The CDR3 runs to 12 residues. Per the germline V gene, CDR1 is SGHTA and CDR2 is FQGNSA. The CDR3 loop is CASSMTPDTQYF. As DNA, the CDR3 is TGTGCCAGCAGCATGACACCGGATACGCAGTATTTT.

The rearrangement uses TRBV14 and TRBJ2-1, with 12 nucleotides matching TRBD2. From germline, CDR1 is SGHDN and CDR2 FVKESK. CDR3 length equals 17 residues. J gave up 4 bases and V 3 bases, and 7 bases lay outside the gene matches. The CDR3: CASSQGTSGPKYNEQFF. The DNA for the CDR3 is TGTGCCAGCAGCCAGGGGACTAGCGGGCCTAAATACAATGAGCAGTTCTTC.

The chain couples TRBV11-2 to TRBJ2-3, with a tentative D call TRBD2 (5 bases). The CDR3 covers 14 residues. CDR1 and CDR2 from the germline V gene are SGHAT and FQNNGV. V was pared by 5 bases and J by 2 bases, with 11 bases between. CDR3 DNA sequence: TGTGCCAGCAGCATAAGGGAGACCACAGATACGCAGTATTTT. It specifies CASSIRETTDTQYF. Supplemented by reference TRBV11-2 and TRBJ2-3, the full variable domain reads EAGVAQSPRYKIIEKRQSVAFWCNPISGHATLYWYQQILGQGPKLLIQFQNNGVVDDSQLPKDRFSAERLKGVDSTLKIQPAKLEDSAVYLCASSIRETTDTQYFGPGTRLTVL.

This chain joins TRBV6-5 and TRBJ2-5, with 8 bases matching TRBD1. Germline CDR1 MNHEY, CDR2 SVGAGI. With V trimmed by 6 bases and J by 2 bases, 8 bases remained unmatched. This CDR3 has 15 amino acids. The CDR3 DNA reads TGTGCCAGCAGCCGACAGGGGCCCCCTCAAGAGACCCAGTACTTC. The encoded protein is CASSRQGPPQETQYF.

The genes are TRBV18 and TRBJ1-6, with D hard to call. Germline lookup yields CDR1 KGHSH and CDR2 LQKENI. This CDR3 spans 15 amino acids. V lost 2 bases and J 9 bases, leaving 14 bases between the germline ends. CDR3 DNA: TGTGCCAGCTCACCATATCCCTTCGCGCCTTCACCCCTCCACTTT. Encoded protein: CASSPYPFAPSPLHF.

The chain joins TRBV7-2 to TRBJ2-4; TRBD1 matches at 7 bases. V lost 3 bases and J lost 5; bases outside the gene matches: 4. This CDR3 is 14 amino acids long. Germline CDR1 SGHTA, CDR2 FQGNSA. For the CDR3, the DNA is TGTGCCAGCAGCTTGAGGGGGCCCGAAAACATTCAGTACTTC. Residues: CASSLRGPENIQYF.

The chain carries TRBV5-1 and TRBJ2-1; 8 nucleotides match TRBD1. V was clipped by 2 bases and J by 7 bases; unmatched bases: 8. Germline CDR1 SGHRS, CDR2 YFSETQ. The CDR3 runs 15 residues. The CDR3 nucleotides read TGCGCCAGCAGCTTACGGCAGGGGGCGCGGAATGAGCAGTTCTTC. This codes for CASSLRQGARNEQFF.

The V gene is TRBV10-3, the J gene TRBJ2-7; 8 bases are a match to TRBD2. Germline values: CDR1 ENHRY, CDR2 SYGVKD. The CDR3 is made up of 12 amino acids. J gave up 6 bases and V 8 bases, and 6 bases lay outside the gene matches. CDR3 nucleotide sequence: TGTGCCATCGGGGGGACTAGTATCGAGCAGTACTTC. As protein: CAIGGTSIEQYF.

The rearrangement joins TRBV7-2 to TRBJ1-1; unclear D gene. CDR3 length equals 13 residues. The germline CDR1 and CDR2 sequences are SGHTA and FQGNSA. V shed 4 bases and J shed 7 bases, with 13 bases lying between them. The CDR3 loop is CASSSQITSEAFF. The CDR3 coding sequence is TGTGCCAGCAGCTCCCAAATAACGAGTGAAGCTTTCTTT.

This clone came up many times. The chain has TRBV5-4 and TRBJ2-7; TRBD2 matches at 12 bases. CDR1 is SGHNT, CDR2 YYREEE, per germline (reference sequence). Germline trimming cut 3 bases from V and 3 bases from J; bases unmatched to any gene: 4. The CDR3 spans 15 residues. The CDR3 reads CASSSRTSGDYEQYV. The CDR3 nucleotides are TGTGCCAGCAGCTCCCGGACTAGCGGGGACTACGAGCAGTACGTC.